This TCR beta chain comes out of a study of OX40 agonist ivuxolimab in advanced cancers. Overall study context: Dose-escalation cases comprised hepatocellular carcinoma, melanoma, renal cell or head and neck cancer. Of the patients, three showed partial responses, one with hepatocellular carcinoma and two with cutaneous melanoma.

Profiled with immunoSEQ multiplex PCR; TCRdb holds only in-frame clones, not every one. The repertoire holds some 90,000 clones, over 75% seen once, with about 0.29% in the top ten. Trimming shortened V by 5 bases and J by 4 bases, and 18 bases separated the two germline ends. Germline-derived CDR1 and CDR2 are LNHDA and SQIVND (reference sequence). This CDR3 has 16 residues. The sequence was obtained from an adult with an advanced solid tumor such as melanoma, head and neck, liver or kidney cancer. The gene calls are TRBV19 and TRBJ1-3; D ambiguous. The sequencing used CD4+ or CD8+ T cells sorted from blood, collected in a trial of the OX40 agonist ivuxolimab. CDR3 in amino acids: CASSDWLDDPGNTIYF. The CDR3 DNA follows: TGTGCCAGTAGTGATTGGTTGGACGATCCCGGAAACACCATATATTTT. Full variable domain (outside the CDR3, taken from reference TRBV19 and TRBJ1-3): DGGITQSPKYLFRKEGQNVTLSCEQNLNHDAMYWYRQDPGQGLRLIYYSQIVNDFQKGDIAEGYSVSREKKESFPLTVTSAQKNPTAFYLCASSDWLDDPGNTIYFGEGSWLTVV.